This T cell receptor (beta chain) was identified during a study of T cell repertoires in cytomegalovirus infection. Whole-study context: Selection of CMV epitopes for the study included recently identified HLA-C-restricted and well-studied HLA-B-restricted ones. Both CMV infection and a matching HLA type were indicated by public TCR beta signatures.

Whole-study results and caveats: Identification of carriers of CMV plus the relevant HLA was achieved through cumulative public TCR beta family frequency.

Regarding this clonotype: Its antigen is as yet unknown.

A single record per CDR3 protein comes from TCRdb applying MiXCR to the reads. The sample comprises 350,000 to 400,000 distinct CDR3 sequences, roughly 34% of which are singletons, and roughly 12% rests with the top ten. The CDR3 consists of 16 residues. Trimming cost V 5 bases and J 3 bases; bases outside gene matches: 8. This sequence originates from a human donor in good health (CMV status not recorded). Some clones in this sample may be carry-over from other donors' samples. The sequences come from cultured PBMCs, collected from culture after CMV antigen stimulation. The genes are TRBV12-3 or TRBV12-4 and TRBJ2-2, with 8 bases that match TRBD2. The CDR3 spells CASSHGTRRDTGELFF. DNA for the CDR3: TGTGCCAGCAGTCACGGGACTAGAAGGGACACCGGGGAGCTGTTTTTT.